This T cell receptor (beta chain) was profiled in a study of shared clonotypes between healthy human individuals. Study-wide points: The authors sampled blood alone, and tissue repertoires likely differ. Among the subsets, naive ones generally showed larger estimated richness than memory ones. Clonotype sharing across a few donors was observed for about 4.8% of naive CD4 clonotypes.

Naive CD8 cells, CD45RO-negative and positively selected for CCR7, excluded terminally differentiated effector memory CD45RA+ cells. Healthy HIV-negative adults without recent acute infections or vaccinations served as donors. Germline assignment: CDR1 SGHTA and CDR2 FQGTGA. The V gene lost 5 bases and the J gene lost 4 bases, with 14 bases spanning the gap. The CDR3 is made up of 15 amino acids. The method was immunoSEQ multiplex PCR; TCRdb's version includes in-frame clones alone and lacks a portion of them. The sample gives 600,000 or so clones, nearly 98% of which show up once; around 0.3% is in the top ten. About this clone: The antigen is not known.

Input material: naive CD8+ T cells sorted from blood. This clonotype was obtained from a man aged 25 to 40 in good health. This sequence joins TRBV7-3 and TRBJ2-2, with D perhaps TRBD1 or TRBD2 (5 bases each). The CDR3 sequence: CASSPWGSATGELFF. CDR3 coding DNA: TGTGCCAGCAGCCCCTGGGGGTCAGCCACCGGGGAGCTGTTTTTT. Full variable domain (rest looked up from reference TRBV7-3 and TRBJ2-2): GAGVSQTPSNKVTEKGKYVELRCDPISGHTALYWYRQSLGQGPEFLIYFQGTGAADDSGLPNDRFFAVRPEGSVSTLKIQRTERGDSAVYLCASSPWGSATGELFFGEGSRLTVL.